This T cell receptor beta chain was found in a study of blood T cells in healthy people across ages. V lost 3 bases, J lost 1 base, and 7 bases lay in between. This CDR3 contains 13 residues. Study results and caveats: Both naive CD4+ cell counts and diversity were greater in long-lived donors than in aged donors. Roughly linearly, TCR beta diversity per million T cells fell as age increased.

The authors ran a second PCR of 7 to 11 cycles using a sample-barcoded 5' primer and a J-beta primer mix. One entry per CDR3 protein results from TCRdb running MiXCR on the 5' RACE reads. The data contain about 1,800,000 distinct CDR3 sequences, over 25% of them seen just once; the ten biggest clones take up more than 6%. Ten milliliters of peripheral blood were drawn from each donor. Total RNA was extracted at no less than 5 micrograms per sample. This clonotype was seen at least ten times. Its matching antigen is unknown. Sequenced material: blood. The receptor was isolated from a woman aged 25 to 39 in good health. This chain joins TRBV12-3 or TRBV12-4 and TRBJ2-7; D is ambiguous. The CDR3 sequence is CASSLRISYEQYF. The CDR3 coding sequence is TGTGCCAGCAGTTTGCGGATATCCTACGAGCAGTACTTC.